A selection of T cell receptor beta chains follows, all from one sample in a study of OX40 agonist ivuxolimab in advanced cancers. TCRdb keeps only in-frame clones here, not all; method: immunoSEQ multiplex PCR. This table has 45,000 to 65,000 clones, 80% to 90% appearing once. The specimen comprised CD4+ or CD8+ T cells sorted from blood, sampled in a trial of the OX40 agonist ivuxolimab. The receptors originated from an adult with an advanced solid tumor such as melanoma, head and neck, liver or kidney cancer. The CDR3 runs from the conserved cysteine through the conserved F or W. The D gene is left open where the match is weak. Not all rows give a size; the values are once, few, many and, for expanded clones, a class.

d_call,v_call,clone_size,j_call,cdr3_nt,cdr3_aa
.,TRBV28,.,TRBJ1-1,TGTGCCAGCAGTTCTAGTCGCCACGAAGCTTTCTTT,CASSSSRHEAFF
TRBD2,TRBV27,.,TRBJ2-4,TGTGCCAGCAGTGCGACCGGGACTAGCGGGGGCGGGGCCAAAAACATTCAGTACTTC,CASSATGTSGGGAKNIQYF
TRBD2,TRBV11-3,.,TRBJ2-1,TGTGCCAGCAGCTTAGGTGGCGGGAGGGCCGTACATGAGCAGTTCTTC,CASSLGGGRAVHEQFF
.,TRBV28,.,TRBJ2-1,TGTGCCAGCACCCCCGGGGGATACAATGAGCAGTTCTTC,CASTPGGYNEQFF
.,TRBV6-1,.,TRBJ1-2,TGTGCCAGCAGTGATCTGACACGCTATGGCTACACCTTC,CASSDLTRYGYTF
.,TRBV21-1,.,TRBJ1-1,TGTGCCAGCAGCGGGCGGTCCTTTATGAACACTGAAGCTTTCTTT,CASSGRSFMNTEAFF
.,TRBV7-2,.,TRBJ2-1,TGTGCCAGCAGCTTAGATGGTCAGGGAAACAATGAGCAGTTCTTC,CASSLDGQGNNEQFF
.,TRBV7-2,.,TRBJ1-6,TGTGCCAGCAGCTTAGTAGCCGGACAGCTAAATTCACCCCTCCACTTT,CASSLVAGQLNSPLHF
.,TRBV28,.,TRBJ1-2,TGTGCCAGCAGTTCAACAGGGTATGGCTACACCTTC,CASSSTGYGYTF
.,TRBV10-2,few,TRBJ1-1,TGCGCCAGCAGGATGACGGATAACACTGAAGCTTTCTTT,CASRMTDNTEAFF
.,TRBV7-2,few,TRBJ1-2,TGTGCCAGCAGCTTAGTAGGGTATGGCTACACCTTC,CASSLVGYGYTF
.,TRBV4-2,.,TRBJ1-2,TGTGCCAGCAGCCAATCAGGGGTGCTCGGCTACACCTTC,CASSQSGVLGYTF
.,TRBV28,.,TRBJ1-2,TGTGCCAGCAATGAACCTCCAAGGTATGGCTACACCTTC,CASNEPPRYGYTF
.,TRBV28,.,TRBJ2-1,TGTGCCAGCAGTTTATATTTGGGGGGCAATGAGCAGTTCTTC,CASSLYLGGNEQFF
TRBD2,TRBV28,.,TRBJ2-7,TGTGCCAGCAGCCGACTAGCGGGAGGGGACGAGCAGTACTTC,CASSRLAGGDEQYF
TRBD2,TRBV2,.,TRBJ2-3,TGTGCCAGCAGTGGAAGGGGACTAGCGGGAGTAGCAGATACGCAGTATTTT,CASSGRGLAGVADTQYF
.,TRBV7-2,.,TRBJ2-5,TGTGCCAGCAGCCCCCCGGGGGTAAGAGAGACCCAGTACTTC,CASSPPGVRETQYF
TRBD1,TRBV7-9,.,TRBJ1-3,TGTGCCAGCAGCCCGGGACAGAGCTCTGGAAACACCATATATTTT,CASSPGQSSGNTIYF
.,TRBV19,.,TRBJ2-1,TGTGCCAGTAATTTTGGGGATTCTTACAATGAGCAGTTCTTC,CASNFGDSYNEQFF
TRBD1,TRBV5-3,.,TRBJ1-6,TGTGCCAGAAGTAGTACAGGGGAAGGTTCACCCCTCCACTTT,CARSSTGEGSPLHF
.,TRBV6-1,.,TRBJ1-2,TGTGCCAGCTTAATCGAAACTAACTATGGCTACACCTTC,CASLIETNYGYTF
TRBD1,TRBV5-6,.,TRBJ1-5,TGTGCCAGCAGCTTAAGGGGGCCTGGGAGTCAGCCCCAGCATTTT,CASSLRGPGSQPQHF
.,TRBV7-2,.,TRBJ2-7,TGTGCCAGCAGCCCTAGCCTCCTGGGCTACGAGCAGTACTTC,CASSPSLLGYEQYF
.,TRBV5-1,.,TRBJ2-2,TGCGCCAGCAGCTTACAGGGTGTCGGGACCGGGGAGCTGTTTTTT,CASSLQGVGTGELFF
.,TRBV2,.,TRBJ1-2,TGTGCCACCAGGACAGCCGCCGCCTATGGCTACACCTTC,CATRTAAAYGYTF
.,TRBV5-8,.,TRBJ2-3,TGTGCCAGCAGCTTGGTGTCGACAGATACGCAGTATTTT,CASSLVSTDTQYF
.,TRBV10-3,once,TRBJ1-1,TGTGCCATCAGTCTGGACCCAGACACTGAAGCTTTCTTT,CAISLDPDTEAFF
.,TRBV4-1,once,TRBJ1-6,TGCGCCAGCAGCCAATCGGACAGAGACGATTCACCCCTCCACTTT,CASSQSDRDDSPLHF
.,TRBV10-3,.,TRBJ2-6,TGTGCCATCAGTGAGTCGTCAGGGGGGGACAGACGCTCTGGGGCCAACGTCCTGACTTTC,CAISESSGGDRRSGANVLTF
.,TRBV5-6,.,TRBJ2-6,TGTGCCAGCAGCTTACTGGGGTCCTCTGGGGCCAACGTCCTGACTTTC,CASSLLGSSGANVLTF
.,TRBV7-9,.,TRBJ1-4,TGTGCCAGCAGCTCAGGACAAGTTAATGAAAAACTGTTTTTT,CASSSGQVNEKLFF
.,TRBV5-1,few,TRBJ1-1,TGCGCCAGCAGCTTAACATCTAACACTGAAGCTTTCTTT,CASSLTSNTEAFF
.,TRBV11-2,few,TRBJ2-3,TGTGCCAGCAGCGTCGCTACAGGGCGCACAGATACGCAGTATTTT,CASSVATGRTDTQYF
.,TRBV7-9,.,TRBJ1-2,TGTGCCAGCAGCTTAGGGACAGCCGATGGCTACACCTTC,CASSLGTADGYTF
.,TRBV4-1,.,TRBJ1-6,TGCGCCAGCAGCTTACGGGAACAGTGGAGGAATTCACCCCTCCACTTT,CASSLREQWRNSPLHF
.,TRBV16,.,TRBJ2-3,TGTGCCAGCAGCCCTTCTTCTATATTGCGGGGAGGCACAGATACGCAGTATTTT,CASSPSSILRGGTDTQYF
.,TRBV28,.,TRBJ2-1,TGTGCCAGCACCCGCGACAATGAGCAGTTCTTC,CASTRDNEQFF
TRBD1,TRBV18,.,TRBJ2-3,TGTGCCAGCTCACCACCTGGGACAGGGAAAGCAAGCACAGATACGCAGTATTTT,CASSPPGTGKASTDTQYF
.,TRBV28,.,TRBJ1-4,TGTGCCAGCAGCCCCTCTAGGAGCCTAAACCTCGCAACTAATGAAAAACTGTTTTTT,CASSPSRSLNLATNEKLFF
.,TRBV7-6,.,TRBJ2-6,TGTGCCAGCAGCTTGAACTCTGGGGCCAACGTCCTGACTTTC,CASSLNSGANVLTF
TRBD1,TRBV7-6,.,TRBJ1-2,TGTGCCAGCAGCCTAGGACAGGGGAGAGGCTACACCTTC,CASSLGQGRGYTF
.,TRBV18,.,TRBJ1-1,TGTGCCAGCTCACCGGACAGCCGCAACACTGAAGCTTTCTTT,CASSPDSRNTEAFF
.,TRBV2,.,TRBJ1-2,TGTGCCAGCAGTGAAAACTATGGCTACACCTTC,CASSENYGYTF
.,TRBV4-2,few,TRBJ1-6,TGTGCCAGCAGGTCACAGGTTATAAGTTCACCCCTCCACTTT,CASRSQVISSPLHF
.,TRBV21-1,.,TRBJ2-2,TGTGCCAGCAGCAAAGAGGCAGGGTTGAACACCGGGGAGCTGTTTTTT,CASSKEAGLNTGELFF
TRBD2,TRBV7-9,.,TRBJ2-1,TGTGCCAGCAGCGCGGAAGCGGGGGTCCCATACAATGAGCAGTTCTTC,CASSAEAGVPYNEQFF
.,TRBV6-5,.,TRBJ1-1,TGTGCCAGCAGTTTCGGCAGGGATAAAAATGAAGCTTTCTTT,CASSFGRDKNEAFF
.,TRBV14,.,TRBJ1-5,TGTGCCAGCAGCAGGGATCTGGGTCAGCCCCAGCATTTT,CASSRDLGQPQHF
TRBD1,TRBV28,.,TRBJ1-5,TGTGCCAGCAGCGCACCCCCTGACAGGGGGCAGCCCCAGCATTTT,CASSAPPDRGQPQHF
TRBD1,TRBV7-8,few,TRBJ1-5,TGTGCCAGCAGCTCCCGGGACAGGGTGAAGCCCCAGCATTTT,CASSSRDRVKPQHF
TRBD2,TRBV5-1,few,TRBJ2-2,TGCGCCAGCCGCCAGGGGGCTAGCGGGGGAAAAGCCGGGGAGCTGTTTTTT,CASRQGASGGKAGELFF
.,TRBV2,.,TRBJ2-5,TGTGCCAGCAGTGAAGCCGCGGCGGTGGGGTCCCAGTACTTC,CASSEAAAVGSQYF
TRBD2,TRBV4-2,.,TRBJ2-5,TGTGCCAGCAGCCAAACTAGCGGGGGGACTTTAGAGACCCAGTACTTC,CASSQTSGGTLETQYF
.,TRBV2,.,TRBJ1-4,TGTGCCAGCAGTGAGATGGGGCAGATTAATGAAAAACTGTTTTTT,CASSEMGQINEKLFF
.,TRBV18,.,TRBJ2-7,TGTGCCAGCTCACCACCCTCCGGATCCGAGCAGTACTTC,CASSPPSGSEQYF
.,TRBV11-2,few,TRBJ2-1,TGTGCCAGCAGCTTAGACGGTGGTCAATTCAATGAGCAGTTCTTC,CASSLDGGQFNEQFF
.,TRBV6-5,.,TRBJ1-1,TGTGCCAGCAGTATCCGGACAACCTTGAACACTGAAGCTTTCTTT,CASSIRTTLNTEAFF
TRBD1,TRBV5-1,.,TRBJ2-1,TGCGCCAGCAGCCCGGGACAGGGGAGATACAATGAGCAGTTCTTC,CASSPGQGRYNEQFF
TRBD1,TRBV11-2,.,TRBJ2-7,TGTGCCAGCAGCTTAAGAGGACAGGGGGCATTGCACGAGCAGTACTTC,CASSLRGQGALHEQYF
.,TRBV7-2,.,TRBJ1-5,TGTGCCAGCAGCTTAGTTCAGGGAGATCAGCCCCAGCATTTT,CASSLVQGDQPQHF